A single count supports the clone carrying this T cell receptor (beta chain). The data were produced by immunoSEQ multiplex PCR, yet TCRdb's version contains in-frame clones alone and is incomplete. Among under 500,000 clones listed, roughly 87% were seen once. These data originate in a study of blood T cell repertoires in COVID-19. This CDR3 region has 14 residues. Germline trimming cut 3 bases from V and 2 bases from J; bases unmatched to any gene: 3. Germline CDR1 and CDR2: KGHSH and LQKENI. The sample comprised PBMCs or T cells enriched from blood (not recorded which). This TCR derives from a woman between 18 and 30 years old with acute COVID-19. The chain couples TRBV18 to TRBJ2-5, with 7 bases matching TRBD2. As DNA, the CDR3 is TGTGCCAGCTCACCTCGGGAGGAACAAGAGACCCAGTACTTC. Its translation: CASSPREEQETQYF.